This T cell receptor (beta chain) appears in the sequencing data of a study of post-analysis software for immune sequencing data. About the study: Clinical courses comprised relapsing-remitting, secondary progressive and progressive-relapsing multiple sclerosis.

Each TCR beta cDNA library carried unique molecular identifiers. T cells numbering about 0.9 to 10 million yielded cDNA molecules that totaled roughly 500,000. TCRdb itself ran the PCR reads through MiXCR, one entry per CDR3 protein. The sample consists of some 690,000 distinct CDR3 sequences, roughly 30% of them appearing once. Findings and caveats of the study: When the samples were clustered directly with F measure, those that had been prepared in the same batch showed strong co-clustering. Normalized Chao1 diversity was significantly lower in multiple sclerosis patients than in controls.

As concerns this clonotype: The antigen remains unidentified.

The receptor comes from a girl between 10 and 17 years old with multiple sclerosis. Sample: blood.

CDR3 nucleotide sequence: TGCGCCAGCAGCTTAACAATGGGCGGAATAGGAGGCTACACCTTC. Residues: CASSLTMGGIGGYTF. This rearrangement joins TRBV5-1 to TRBJ1-2, with D uncertain. The CDR3 has 15 residues. CDR1 and CDR2 from the germline V gene are SGHRS and YFSETQ. V shed 2 bases and J shed 8 bases, with 19 bases lying between them.